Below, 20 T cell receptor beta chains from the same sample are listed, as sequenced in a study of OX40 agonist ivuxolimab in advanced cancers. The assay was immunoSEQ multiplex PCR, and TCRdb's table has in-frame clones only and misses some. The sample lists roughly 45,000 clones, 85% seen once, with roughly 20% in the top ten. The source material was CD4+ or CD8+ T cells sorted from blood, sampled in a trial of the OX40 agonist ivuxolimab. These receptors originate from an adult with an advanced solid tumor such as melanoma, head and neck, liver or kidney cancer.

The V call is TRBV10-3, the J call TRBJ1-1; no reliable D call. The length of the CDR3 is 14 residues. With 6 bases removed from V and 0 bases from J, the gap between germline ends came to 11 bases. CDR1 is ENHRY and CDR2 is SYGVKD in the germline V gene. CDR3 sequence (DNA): TGTGCCATCAGCCCGGCTTGGATGAACACTGAAGCTTTCTTT. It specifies CAISPAWMNTEAFF.

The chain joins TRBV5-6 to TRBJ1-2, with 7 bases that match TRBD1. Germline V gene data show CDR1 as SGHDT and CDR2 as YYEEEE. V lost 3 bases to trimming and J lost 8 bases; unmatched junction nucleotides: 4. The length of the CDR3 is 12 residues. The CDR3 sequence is CASSSRGPGYTF. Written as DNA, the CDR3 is TGTGCCAGCAGCTCAAGGGGGCCCGGCTACACCTTC. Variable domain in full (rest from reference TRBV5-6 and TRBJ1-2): DAGVTQSPTHLIKTRGQQVTLRCSPKSGHDTVSWYQQALGQGPQFIFQYYEEEERQRGNFPDRFSGHQFPNYSSELNVNALLLGDSALYLCASSSRGPGYTFGSGTRLTVV.

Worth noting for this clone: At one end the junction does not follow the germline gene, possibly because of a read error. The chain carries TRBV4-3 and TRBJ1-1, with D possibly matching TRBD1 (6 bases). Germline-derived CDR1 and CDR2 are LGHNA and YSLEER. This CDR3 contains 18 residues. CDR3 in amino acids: CASSQDSRGAGLKTEAFF. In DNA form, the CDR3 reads TGCGCCAGCAGCCAAGATTCAAGGGGGGCTGGGTTGAAAACTGAAGCTTTCTTT.

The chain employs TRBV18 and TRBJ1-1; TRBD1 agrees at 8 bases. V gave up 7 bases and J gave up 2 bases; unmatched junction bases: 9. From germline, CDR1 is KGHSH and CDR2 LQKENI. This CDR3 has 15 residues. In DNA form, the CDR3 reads TGTGCCAGCTTCTCCGGGGCAGGGGGCAACACTGAAGCTTTCTTT. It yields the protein CASFSGAGGNTEAFF.

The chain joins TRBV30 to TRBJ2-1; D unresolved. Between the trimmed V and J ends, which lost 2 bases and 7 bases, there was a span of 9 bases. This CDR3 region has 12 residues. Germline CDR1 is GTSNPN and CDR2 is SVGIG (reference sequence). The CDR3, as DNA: TGTGCCTGGAGTCTGGTTGGGAATGAGCAGTTCTTC. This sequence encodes CAWSLVGNEQFF.

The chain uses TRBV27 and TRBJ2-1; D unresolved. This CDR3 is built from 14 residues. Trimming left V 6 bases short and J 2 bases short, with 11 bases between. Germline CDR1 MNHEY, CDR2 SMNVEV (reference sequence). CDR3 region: CASRLGSAYNEQFF. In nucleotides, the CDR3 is TGTGCCAGCAGATTGGGATCCGCCTACAATGAGCAGTTCTTC.

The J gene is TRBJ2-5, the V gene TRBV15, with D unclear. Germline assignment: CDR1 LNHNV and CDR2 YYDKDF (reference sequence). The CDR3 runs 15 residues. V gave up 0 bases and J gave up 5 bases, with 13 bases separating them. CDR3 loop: CATSRDSRCNETQYF. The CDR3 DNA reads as TGTGCCACCAGCAGAGATTCCAGGTGTAACGAGACCCAGTACTTC.

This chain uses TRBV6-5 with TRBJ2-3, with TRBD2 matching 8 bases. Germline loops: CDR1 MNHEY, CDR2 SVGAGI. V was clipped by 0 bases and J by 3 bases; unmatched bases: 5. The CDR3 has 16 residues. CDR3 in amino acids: CASSYSGGGWTDTQYF. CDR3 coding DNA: TGTGCCAGCAGTTACTCCGGGGGGGGGTGGACAGATACGCAGTATTTT.

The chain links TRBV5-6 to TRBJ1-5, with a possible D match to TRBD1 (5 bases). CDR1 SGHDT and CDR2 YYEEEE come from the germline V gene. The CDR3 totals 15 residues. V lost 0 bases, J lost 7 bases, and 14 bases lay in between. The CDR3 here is CASSLGPEGAQPQHF. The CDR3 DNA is TGTGCCAGCAGCTTGGGCCCCGAAGGGGCACAGCCCCAGCATTTT.

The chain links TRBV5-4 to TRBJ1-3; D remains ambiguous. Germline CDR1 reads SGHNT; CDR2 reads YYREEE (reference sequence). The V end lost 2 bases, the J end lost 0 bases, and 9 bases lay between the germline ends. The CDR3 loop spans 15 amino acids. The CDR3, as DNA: TGTGCCAGCAGCTTTGTCCTCAGCTCTGGAAACACCATATATTTT. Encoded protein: CASSFVLSSGNTIYF.

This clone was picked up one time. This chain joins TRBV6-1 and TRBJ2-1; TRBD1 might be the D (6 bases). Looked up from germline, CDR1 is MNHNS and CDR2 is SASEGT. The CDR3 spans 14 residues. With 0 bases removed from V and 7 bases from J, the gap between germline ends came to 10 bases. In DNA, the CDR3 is TGTGCCAGCAGTGAAGCAGGACAGTTAAATGAGCAGTTCTTC. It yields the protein CASSEAGQLNEQFF.

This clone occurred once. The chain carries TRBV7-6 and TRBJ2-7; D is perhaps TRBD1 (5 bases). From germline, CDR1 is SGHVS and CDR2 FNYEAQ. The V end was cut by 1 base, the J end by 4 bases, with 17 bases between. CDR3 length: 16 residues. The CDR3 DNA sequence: TGTGCCAGCAGCTTAGACGGCCAGGACACAACGTACGAGCAGTACTTC. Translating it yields CASSLDGQDTTYEQYF.

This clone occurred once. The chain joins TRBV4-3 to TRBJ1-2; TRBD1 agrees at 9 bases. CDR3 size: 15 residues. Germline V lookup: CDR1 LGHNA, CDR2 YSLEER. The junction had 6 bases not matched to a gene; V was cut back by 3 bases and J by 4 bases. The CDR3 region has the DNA TGCGCCAGCAGCCAGGCTACAGGGGGCGGCTATGGCTACACCTTC. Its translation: CASSQATGGGYGYTF.

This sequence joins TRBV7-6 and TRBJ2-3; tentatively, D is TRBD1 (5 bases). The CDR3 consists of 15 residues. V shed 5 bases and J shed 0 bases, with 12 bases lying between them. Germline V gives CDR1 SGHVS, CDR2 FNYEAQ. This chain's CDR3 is CASSPRQPSTDTQYF. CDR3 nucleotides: TGTGCCAGCAGCCCACGACAGCCTAGCACAGATACGCAGTATTTT.

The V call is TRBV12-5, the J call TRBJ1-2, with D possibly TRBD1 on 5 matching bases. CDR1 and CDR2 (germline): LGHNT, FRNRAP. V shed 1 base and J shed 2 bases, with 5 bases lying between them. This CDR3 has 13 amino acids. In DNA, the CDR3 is TGTGCTAGTGGTTTGGGGGGCAACTATGGCTACACCTTC. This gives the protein CASGLGGNYGYTF.

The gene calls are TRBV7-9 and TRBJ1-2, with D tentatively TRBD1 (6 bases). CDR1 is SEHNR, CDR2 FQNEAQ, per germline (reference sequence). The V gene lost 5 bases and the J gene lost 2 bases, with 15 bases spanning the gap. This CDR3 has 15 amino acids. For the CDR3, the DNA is TGTGCCAGCAGCACAGGGACGGATTTCAACTATGGCTACACCTTC. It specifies CASSTGTDFNYGYTF.

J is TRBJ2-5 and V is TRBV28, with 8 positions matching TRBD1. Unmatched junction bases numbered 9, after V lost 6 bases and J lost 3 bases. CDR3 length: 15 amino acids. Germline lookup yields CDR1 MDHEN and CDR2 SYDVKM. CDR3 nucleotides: TGTGCCAGCAGCGTGGGACAGGACGGGAAAGAGACCCAGTACTTC. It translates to CASSVGQDGKETQYF.

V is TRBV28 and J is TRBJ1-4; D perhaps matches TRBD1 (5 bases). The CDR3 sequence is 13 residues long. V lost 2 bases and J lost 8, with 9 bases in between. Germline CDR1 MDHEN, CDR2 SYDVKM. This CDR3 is CASSLRGREKLFF. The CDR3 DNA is TGTGCCAGCAGTTTACGGGGACGAGAAAAACTGTTTTTT.

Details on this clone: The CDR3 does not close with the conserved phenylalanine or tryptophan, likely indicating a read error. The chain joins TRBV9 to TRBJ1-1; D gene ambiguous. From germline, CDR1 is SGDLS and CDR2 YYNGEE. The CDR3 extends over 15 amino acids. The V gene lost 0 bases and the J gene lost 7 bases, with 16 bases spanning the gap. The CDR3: CASSVASAEGSEAFS. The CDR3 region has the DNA TGTGCCAGCAGCGTAGCTAGCGCCGAGGGTAGTGAAGCTTTCTCT.

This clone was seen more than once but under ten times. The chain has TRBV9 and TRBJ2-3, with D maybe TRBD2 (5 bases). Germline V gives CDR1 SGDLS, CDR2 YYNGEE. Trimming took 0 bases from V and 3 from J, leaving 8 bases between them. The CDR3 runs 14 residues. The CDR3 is CASSVEGVTDTQYF. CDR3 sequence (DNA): TGTGCCAGCAGCGTAGAGGGAGTTACAGATACGCAGTATTTT.